This T cell receptor (beta chain) was retrieved from a study of shared clonotypes between healthy human individuals. TCRdb's copy holds only in-frame clones and misses some; the assay was immunoSEQ multiplex PCR. The table records 2 million to 3 million clones, 93% of them present only once. Germline assignment: CDR1 WSHSY and CDR2 SAAADI. The V and J ends lost 4 bases and 2 bases respectively, with 12 bases between them. This CDR3 spans 14 amino acids. Sequenced sample: naive CD4+ T cells from PBMCs. Documented subset: CD45RA+ positively selected. The rearrangement links TRBV10-2 to TRBJ2-7; tentatively, D is TRBD1 (6 bases). This receptor was taken from a man aged 18 to 35 in good health. Some clones in this sample may be carry-over from other donors' samples. CDR3 loop: CASSVAGATYEQYF. DNA for the CDR3: TGCGCCAGCAGTGTGGCAGGGGCCACCTACGAGCAGTACTTC.